One and the same sample provided the 32 T cell receptor beta chains below, sequenced in a study of blood T cell repertoires in COVID-19. Using immunoSEQ multiplex PCR, the repertoire was profiled, and TCRdb retains in-frame clones only, with some absent. The sample contains some 88,000 clones, about 85% of which appear only once. Sequenced: peripheral blood. The receptors were gathered from a man in his 60s with acute or convalescent COVID-19.

J is TRBJ1-6 and V is TRBV6-5; 8 nucleotides match TRBD1. V was pared by 6 bases and J by 7 bases, with 8 bases of the junction left unmatched. Germline-derived CDR1 and CDR2 are MNHEY and SVGAGI. This CDR3 contains 15 residues. The CDR3 spells CASSSTGVRNSPLHF. CDR3 sequence (DNA): TGTGCCAGCAGCTCGACAGGGGTAAGAAATTCACCCCTCCACTTT.

The CDR3 protein is CASSDLSQSYEQYF. CDR3 nucleotides: TGTGCCAGCAGTGACCTCTCGCAGTCCTACGAGCAGTACTTC. The chain joins TRBV6-1 to TRBJ2-7; no clear D gene. Germline V lookup: CDR1 MNHNS, CDR2 SASEGT. V lost 3 bases and J 1 base, leaving 10 bases between the germline ends. CDR3 length: 14 amino acids.

The chain recombines TRBV7-2 with TRBJ2-1; D perhaps matches TRBD1 (6 bases). Trimming shortened V by 10 bases and J by 7 bases, and 11 bases separated the two germline ends. The germline V gene encodes CDR1 SGHTA and CDR2 FQGNSA. CDR3 size: 11 residues. This CDR3 reads CANLGGNEQFF. The CDR3 DNA follows: TGTGCCAACTTAGGGGGTAATGAGCAGTTCTTC.

This clone was counted only a few times. The CDR3 sequence: CASRRQGRNEKLFF. For the CDR3, the DNA is TGTGCCAGCAGACGACAGGGTAGGAATGAAAAACTGTTTTTT. The chain recombines TRBV3-1 (or the pseudogene TRBV3-2) with TRBJ1-4, with 7 positions matching TRBD1. With V trimmed by 6 bases and J by 5 bases, 6 bases remained unmatched. From germline, CDR1 is LGHDT and CDR2 YNNKEL (reference sequence). The CDR3 covers 14 residues.

V gene TRBV6-6 combines with J gene TRBJ1-4, with 8 bases identical to TRBD1. The CDR3 loop spans 14 amino acids. CDR1 and CDR2 from the germline V gene are MNHNY and SVGAGI (reference sequence). V dropped 7 bases and J dropped 5; count of bases not matched to a gene: 6. The CDR3 protein is CASTYRTGNEKLFF. CDR3 coding DNA: TGTGCCAGCACCTACCGGACAGGGAATGAAAAACTGTTTTTT.

V gene TRBV7-9 combines with J gene TRBJ1-4; possible D gene TRBD1, 5 bases. The germline V gene has CDR1 SEHNR and CDR2 FQNEAQ (reference sequence). V was clipped by 3 bases and J by 7 bases, with 12 bases between them. This CDR3 region has 14 residues. CDR3 nucleotide sequence: TGTGCCAGCAGCTTTGCCAGGGAGGTTGAAAAACTGTTTTTT. It encodes CASSFAREVEKLFF. Filled out from reference TRBV7-9 and TRBJ1-4, the complete variable domain reads DTGVSQNPRHKITKRGQNVTFRCDPISEHNRLYWYRQTLGQGPEFLTYFQNEAQLEKSRLLSDRFSAERPKGSFSTLEIQRTEQGDSAMYLCASSFAREVEKLFFGSGTQLSVL.

The chain employs TRBV2 and TRBJ2-2, with D possibly matching TRBD2 (5 bases). This CDR3 spans 15 amino acids. Germline-derived CDR1 and CDR2 are SNHLY and FYNNEI. V was shortened by 8 bases and J by 5 bases, with 18 bases between the two germline ends. In DNA form, the CDR3 reads TGTGCCAGCCGTAAGACACGGGGTAAAACCGGGGAGCTGTTTTTT. It encodes CASRKTRGKTGELFF.

This chain connects TRBV6-5 to TRBJ1-4, with TRBD1 as a possible D gene (6 bases). The CDR3 runs to 14 residues. Germline V gene data show CDR1 as MNHEY and CDR2 as SVGAGI. The V end was cut by 6 bases, the J end by 4 bases, with 12 bases between. CDR3 loop: CASRPDSINEKLFF. The CDR3, as DNA: TGTGCCAGCAGACCGGACAGTATTAATGAAAAACTGTTTTTT.

The chain carries TRBV5-1 and TRBJ1-2, with D unresolved. Germline V lookup: CDR1 SGHRS, CDR2 YFSETQ. This CDR3 is 14 amino acids long. Trimming took off 0 bases at V and 2 bases at J, with 8 bases between the two ends. CDR3 sequence: CASSLEPRNYGYTF. DNA of the CDR3: TGCGCCAGCAGCTTGGAGCCGCGGAACTATGGCTACACCTTC. Using reference TRBV5-1 and TRBJ1-2 for the parts outside the CDR3, the full variable domain is KAGVTQTPRYLIKTRGQQVTLSCSPISGHRSVSWYQQTPGQGLQFLFEYFSETQRNKGNFPGRFSGRQFSNSRSEMNVSTLELGDSALYLCASSLEPRNYGYTFGSGTRLTVV.

This clone was found once. This chain connects TRBV2 to TRBJ2-2; TRBD1 matches 7 bases. The CDR3 extends over 14 amino acids. Germline lookup yields CDR1 SNHLY and CDR2 FYNNEI. After removal of 8 bases from V and 5 bases from J, the junction contained 8 bases not matched to a gene. The CDR3 spells CASATGTETGELFF. DNA for the CDR3: TGTGCCAGCGCTACCGGGACAGAAACCGGGGAGCTGTTTTTT.

The chain is built from TRBV6-4 and TRBJ2-5, with 7 bases lining up with TRBD1. Losses at the gene ends were 5 bases for V and 5 bases for J; bases not matched to a gene: 5. The CDR3 extends over 13 amino acids. The V gene's germline CDR1 is MRHNA and CDR2 SNTAGT. CDR3 in amino acids: CASSPNRGETQYF. Written as DNA, the CDR3 is TGTGCCAGCAGTCCCAACAGGGGTGAGACCCAGTACTTC.

This clone turned up a few times. The chain combines TRBV29-1 with TRBJ1-1, with D possibly being TRBD1 (6 bases). The CDR3 consists of 13 residues. CDR1 is SQVTM and CDR2 is ANQGSEA in the germline V gene. V was shortened by 3 bases and J by 2 bases, with 10 bases between the two germline ends. The CDR3 DNA follows: TGCAGCGTTGAGGCACAGGGAAACACTGAAGCTTTCTTT. Encoded protein: CSVEAQGNTEAFF.

CDR3 residues: CASSQGRVGNTIYF. The CDR3 nucleotides are TGTGCCAGCAGCCAAGGCAGGGTCGGAAACACCATATATTTT. The chain employs TRBV3-1 (or the pseudogene TRBV3-2) and TRBJ1-3; D might be TRBD1 (5 bases). V was trimmed by 1 base and J by 4 bases, leaving 8 bases between them. This CDR3 is 14 amino acids long. Germline CDR1 reads LGHDT; CDR2 reads YNNKEL (reference sequence).

CDR3 region: CASSLGRDSYNEQFF. As DNA, the CDR3 is TGTGCCAGCAGCTTAGGGCGGGACTCCTACAATGAGCAGTTCTTC. The V call is TRBV11-2, the J call TRBJ2-1; D might be TRBD2 (6 bases). The germline CDR1 and CDR2 sequences are SGHAT and FQNNGV. The V and J ends lost 1 base and 0 bases respectively, with 7 bases between them. The CDR3 loop spans 15 amino acids.

The chain employs TRBV2 and TRBJ1-5; TRBD1 agrees at 9 bases. The CDR3 has 14 residues. Germline CDR1 and CDR2: SNHLY and FYNNEI. V trimming: 3 bases; J trimming: 5 bases; junction bases outside the gene matches: 2. CDR3 loop: CASSDRTGDQPQHF. CDR3 nucleotides: TGTGCCAGCAGTGACCGGACAGGGGATCAGCCCCAGCATTTT.

V gene TRBV13 combines with J gene TRBJ2-3; the match to TRBD2 covers 8 bases. V shed 4 bases and J 5 bases; nucleotides not matched to a gene: 8. CDR1 is PRHDT, CDR2 FYEKMQ, per germline (reference sequence). This CDR3 comprises 15 residues. CDR3 loop: CASSSWTSIGDTQYF. The CDR3 DNA reads TGTGCCAGCAGCTCGTGGACTAGCATAGGAGATACGCAGTATTTT.

This clone appeared many times. This chain links TRBV19 with TRBJ2-7; D ambiguous. This CDR3 has 13 amino acids. Germline V gene data show CDR1 as LNHDA and CDR2 as SQIVND (reference sequence). Trimming removed 5 bases from V and 7 bases from J, with 15 bases in between. The CDR3 spells CASSPTPEREQYF. In nucleotides, the CDR3 is TGTGCCAGTAGTCCCACCCCCGAGAGGGAGCAGTACTTC.

The V call is TRBV5-1, the J call TRBJ1-1, with 9 bases lining up with TRBD1. J lost 4 bases, V lost 2 bases, and 6 bases had no gene match. CDR3 length: 15 amino acids. The V gene's germline CDR1 is SGHRS and CDR2 YFSETQ. The CDR3 region is CASSFSVQGATEAFF. The DNA of the CDR3 is TGCGCCAGCAGCTTTAGTGTACAGGGGGCCACTGAAGCTTTCTTT.

The gene calls are TRBV4-3 and TRBJ2-4, with TRBD2 matching 7 bases. CDR3 length equals 19 residues. The germline V gene has CDR1 LGHNA and CDR2 YSLEER. V trimming: 1 base; J trimming: 3 bases; junction bases outside the gene matches: 15. The chain's CDR3 is CASSQVAGRTQLRKNIQYF. The CDR3 DNA is TGCGCCAGCAGCCAAGTCGCCGGGAGGACCCAGCTTCGCAAAAACATTCAGTACTTC.

The gene calls are TRBV30 and TRBJ1-1; D perhaps matches TRBD1 (6 bases). This CDR3 spans 14 amino acids. V was cut by 3 bases and J by 1 base, with 12 bases left in between. CDR1 and CDR2 (germline): GTSNPN, SVGIG (reference sequence). CDR3 nucleotides: TGTGCCTGGAGAGCCTCGACAGGGAACACTGAAGCTTTCTTT. The encoded protein is CAWRASTGNTEAFF.

This clone was seen a single time. The chain recombines TRBV9 with TRBJ1-3; D is undetermined. Trimming pared 1 base from V and 1 base from J, leaving 6 bases between. Looked up from germline, CDR1 is SGDLS and CDR2 is YYNGEE. The CDR3 has 14 amino acids. CDR3 amino acids: CASSVSGSGNTIYF. The CDR3, as DNA: TGTGCCAGCAGCGTATCGGGGTCTGGAAACACCATATATTTT.

This clone was seen once. This chain links TRBV11-2 with TRBJ2-5, with 7 nucleotides matching TRBD2. This CDR3 region has 15 residues. V lost 5 bases to trimming and J lost 5 bases; unmatched junction nucleotides: 11. Germline-derived CDR1 and CDR2 are SGHAT and FQNNGV. The DNA for the CDR3 is TGTGCCAGCAGCCCAAGTCGGGGGGTGTTCGAGACCCAGTACTTC. Translating gives CASSPSRGVFETQYF.

This chain uses TRBV5-4 with TRBJ2-7; D gene ambiguous. Germline CDR1 is SGHNT and CDR2 is YYREEE (reference sequence). The CDR3 contains 14 residues. Trimming left V 4 bases short and J 5 bases short, with 16 bases between. CDR3 DNA: TGTGCCAGCAGCCAAAAGGCGAGGTACGACGAGCAGTACTTC. Protein: CASSQKARYDEQYF. Drawing the rest from reference TRBV5-4 and TRBJ2-7, the complete variable domain is ETGVTQSPTHLIKTRGQQVTLRCSSQSGHNTVSWYQQALGQGPQFIFQYYREEENGRGNFPPRFSGLQFPNYSSELNVNALELDDSALYLCASSQKARYDEQYFGPGTRLTVT.

The rearrangement links TRBV4-1 to TRBJ1-3; 9 nucleotides line up with TRBD1. Germline V gene data show CDR1 as MGHRA and CDR2 as YSYEKL. The CDR3 sequence is 17 residues long. Trimming removed 1 base from V and 0 bases from J; junction bases left unmatched: 4. The CDR3 sequence: CASSQGTGDYSGNTIYF. The CDR3, as DNA: TGCGCCAGCAGCCAAGGGACAGGGGATTACTCTGGAAACACCATATATTTT.

The chain's CDR3 is CASSPFFSGGGELFF. The CDR3 DNA sequence: TGTGCCAGCAGCCCCTTTTTTTCCGGGGGCGGGGAGCTGTTTTTT. This chain connects TRBV7-9 to TRBJ2-2, with D possibly matching TRBD2 (6 bases). This CDR3 contains 15 residues. V was trimmed by 5 bases and J by 7 bases, leaving 17 bases between them. Per germline, CDR1 SEHNR and CDR2 FQNEAQ (reference sequence).

This chain connects TRBV5-4 to TRBJ2-7, with 10 bases identical to TRBD1. The germline gives CDR1 SGHNT, CDR2 YYREEE (reference sequence). Trimming at V came to 4 bases and at J to 5 bases, leaving 6 bases not matched to a gene. The CDR3 length is 14 residues. The CDR3, as DNA: TGTGCCAGCAGCGAAGACAGGGGGCCGCACGAGCAGTACTTC. Protein product: CASSEDRGPHEQYF. The full variable domain, rest sourced from reference TRBV5-4 and TRBJ2-7, is ETGVTQSPTHLIKTRGQQVTLRCSSQSGHNTVSWYQQALGQGPQFIFQYYREEENGRGNFPPRFSGLQFPNYSSELNVNALELDDSALYLCASSEDRGPHEQYFGPGTRLTVT.

The chain combines TRBV5-4 with TRBJ2-6; D is possibly TRBD1 (6 bases). Deletions cut 4 bases from V and 2 bases from J, with 16 bases between. CDR3 length equals 17 residues. The germline V gene has CDR1 SGHNT and CDR2 YYREEE (reference sequence). The CDR3 nucleotides read TGTGCCAGCAGCCCCTCCACAGGGATCGCTGGGGCCAACGTCCTGACTTTC. Amino acids: CASSPSTGIAGANVLTF.

This chain links TRBV7-6 with TRBJ1-2; perhaps TRBD1 as D (5 bases). The CDR3 extends over 13 amino acids. Trimming left V 5 bases short and J 4 bases short, with 11 bases between. Germline CDR1 SGHVS, CDR2 FNYEAQ. CDR3 loop: CASSRSGFYGYTF. Here the CDR3 DNA reads TGTGCCAGCAGCCGTTCAGGGTTCTATGGCTACACCTTC.

The chain joins TRBV18 to TRBJ2-1; 8 nucleotides line up with TRBD2. Germline V gene sequence: CDR1 KGHSH, CDR2 LQKENI. V lost 6 bases and J lost 6; bases outside the gene matches: 19. The CDR3 has 18 amino acids. CDR3 residues: CASSGGPAGVFRGNEQFF. In nucleotides, the CDR3 is TGTGCCAGCTCCGGGGGGCCAGCGGGAGTATTCAGGGGCAATGAGCAGTTCTTC.

This clone appeared once. The V and J genes are TRBV19 and TRBJ2-3; TRBD1 agrees at 10 bases. The CDR3 loop spans 15 amino acids. Germline CDR1 reads LNHDA; CDR2 reads SQIVND (reference sequence). V was clipped by 5 bases and J by 6 bases; unmatched bases: 8. CDR3 protein: CASSLRDRGLDTQYF. Here the CDR3 DNA reads TGTGCCAGTAGTCTACGGGACAGGGGCTTGGATACGCAGTATTTT.

V is TRBV6-1 and J is TRBJ2-7, with D unclear. V lost 3 bases, J lost 3 bases, and 12 bases lay in between. The CDR3 is made up of 14 amino acids. The germline CDR1 and CDR2 sequences are MNHNS and SASEGT. CDR3 sequence: CASSDPTVVYEQYF. The CDR3 DNA reads as TGTGCCAGCAGTGATCCTACAGTAGTCTACGAGCAGTACTTC.

This clone was found a few times. V and J are TRBV10-3 and TRBJ2-2, with D perhaps TRBD1 (5 bases). V shed 7 bases and J shed 1 base, with 7 bases lying between them. The germline gives CDR1 ENHRY, CDR2 SYGVKD. CDR3 size: 13 residues. DNA for the CDR3: TGTGCCATCACCGACAGGAACACCGGGGAGCTGTTTTTT. It specifies CAITDRNTGELFF.